The present entry profiles one T cell receptor (beta chain) with its context. This entry comes from a study of blood T cell repertoires in COVID-19. Study details: Specimens from acute and convalescent COVID-19 originated in the United States, Italy and Spain. PBMCs, B-cell-depleted T cells, or T cells provided the cDNA or gDNA that made up the material.

Per the original data handling: Amplification with reference gene primers provided the estimates of nucleated cell counts. Sequencing was performed with immunoSEQ multiplex PCR; in TCRdb, only in-frame clones are kept and a portion is missing. The DNA gave D and trimming, while V, J and clone size come from that table. The sample lists about 190,000 clones, approximately 79% occurring once. The CDR3 covers 14 residues. Germline V gene data show CDR1 as SNHLY and CDR2 as FYNNEI. Trimming took off 6 bases at V and 3 bases at J, with 12 bases between the two ends. This receptor was obtained from a woman aged 65 to 85 with acute or convalescent COVID-19. V and J are TRBV2 and TRBJ1-5; tentatively, D is TRBD1 (6 bases). Sequencing used peripheral blood. This chain's CDR3 is CASRSRQDNQPQHF. Written as DNA, the CDR3 is TGTGCCAGCAGAAGTCGACAGGACAATCAGCCCCAGCATTTT.